This T cell receptor (beta chain) was found in a study of cytomegalovirus exposure and HLA in healthy donors listed by TCRdb under 2017. At the level of the whole study: An earlier analysis of 587 of the donors reported 250 to 300 Gb of sequence data and roughly 120 million unique TCR beta sequences obtained from approximately 180 million T cells. To predict cytomegalovirus infection status, the study brought together high-throughput TCR immunosequencing, statistical association of individual TCRs with disease status, and machine learning. An early release covering roughly 580 HLA-typed donors comprised about 310 gigabases of sequencing data and approximately 80 million unique TCR sequences. The study aimed to test whether signatures of past pathogen exposure could be identified by cataloging public T cell receptors. A later analysis re-analyzed previously published TCR beta repertoires from 666 donors and added high-resolution HLA genotyping to study TCR occurrence patterns. The T cell repertoires of some 670 subjects were profiled by immunosequencing and related to cytomegalovirus serostatus. An earlier analysis of roughly 600 of the donors used high-throughput TCR beta sequencing to judge whether each TCR beta V gene segment behaved as functional or pseudogenic. Of the roughly 400 genotyped donors, roughly 85% fell in the genetic ancestry cluster associated with self-reported Caucasian donors. HLA typing covered class I and class II loci at four-digit resolution. Among some 400 genotyped donors of the cohort, an average of about 240,000 unique TCR beta nucleotide sequences were sequenced per donor, roughly 18% of them non-productive. Donor age, sex, ethnicity and CMV serostatus were collected together with the repertoire data. In a later genetic analysis, genome-wide SNP genotypes for about 65% of the roughly 700 donors were used, and that subset was treated as a discovery cohort. In the later analysis, no new phenotypic data were used to find candidate immune exposures; instead, reliance was placed on TCR beta sequences and their occurrence across donors. A separate validation cohort of roughly 130 different subjects was used in addition to the approximately 700-subject first cohort. Several DR-DQ haplotypes were treated as single units for association and clustering because of strong linkage in the cohort. All discovery cohort repertoires had been generated using a single sequencing platform. The number of donors typed differed by locus, with roughly 620-640 for A, B, C, DRB1 and DQB1, about 500 for DQA1, 606 for DPA1, and some 450 for DPB1. What the authors observed across the whole study: In a later analysis, several top co-occurrence clusters were reported to appear linked to parvovirus B19, influenza, CMV and Epstein-Barr virus. A later analysis associated about 16,000 TCR beta sequences with specific HLA alleles at a false discovery rate of 0.05. A later analysis found that TCR association rates varied across HLA loci, with DRB1 alleles showing the most associated TCRs and HLA-C alleles the fewest. A further reported finding was that TCR beta sequences accurately predicted the HLA-A and HLA-B alleles for most subjects in the first cohort. In an earlier analysis of around 500 of the donors, most TCR beta V segments appeared in productive rearrangements about 87% or about 30% of the time, broadly matching IMGT annotations. Because counts were too low, around 17 rarely observed V segments, including chromosome 9 orphons, were left out of the earlier analysis of some 640 of the donors. The only immune exposure information available for the cohort was CMV serostatus. Because HLA typing was missing for some donors at each locus, association tests included only the typed subset. The authors suggested that the approach could potentially be extended to other disease states and immunological phenotypes. In this cohort, only TCR beta chains were sequenced, and detectable features were limited by the absence of alpha or paired-chain data. Because the 87-base-pair reads could not distinguish some IMGT-functional V segments, including TRBV6-2 and TRBV6-3, those segments were excluded. V-gene and J-gene trimming of TCR beta chains was associated with a missense DCLRE1C variant in a later genetic analysis, and the association was replicated in an independent cohort. Correlated functional status among segregating V segments might reflect linkage disequilibrium, but an unknown experimental factor could not be ruled out. The classifier was reported to diagnose cytomegalovirus status with high specificity and sensitivity in both the original and validation cohorts. Assigning TCR associations to individual alleles was difficult when HLA alleles, especially DR and DQ, strongly co-occurred. A cluster of highly shared sequence variants was judged likely to represent a technical artifact of the sequencing pipeline. A few of the identified cytomegalovirus-associated TCR beta chains were confirmed in vitro to be specific for cytomegalovirus antigens. Presence/absence analyses assumed roughly uniform sequencing depth across donors, an assumption that may not hold. While some public TCRs were present in many individuals, most TCR sequences turned up only very rarely across donors. In a later genetic analysis, fewer N-insertions in productive TCRs were reported among donors in an Asian-associated ancestry cluster than the 666-donor mean. A total of about 180 TCR beta chains were listed by the study as associated with cytomegalovirus. Compared with equally common non-associated chains, HLA-associated TCR beta chains in a later analysis were more clonally expanded and had lower generation probabilities. Most CMV-associated TCR beta chains appeared to be HLA-restricted in a later analysis, and the HLA associations seemed to be driven largely by CMV exposure.

Libraries were prepared through the immunoSEQ multiplex PCR assay. For the multiplex PCR, a mixture combining 60 forward primers for TCR Vbeta segments and 13 reverse primers for TCR Jbeta segments was used. A multiplex PCR assay on genomic DNA amplified the CDR3 region of rearranged TCR beta genes. The Illumina HiSeq System was used to sequence the amplified TCR beta libraries as 87-base-pair reads. The source study handled its data this way. A later analysis tallied some 79 million unique TCR beta chains across the 666 repertoires, and around 12 million of those chains were shared by two or more donors. To remove PCR and sequencing errors, raw reads were error-corrected and collapsed into unique sequences using a nearest-neighbor algorithm that merged closely related sequences. V, D and J gene segments were assigned by aligning CDR3 sequences to IMGT reference sequences. For a sequence to be retained, a match of at least six nucleotides was required to both a V gene segment and a J gene segment. A rearrangement was called productive if the CDR3 had no stop codons and remained in frame with V and J, and every other rearrangement was called non-productive. CDR3 was defined according to IMGT convention as the region running from the second conserved V-encoded cysteine to the conserved J-encoded phenylalanine. In an earlier analysis of 500 to 650 of the donors, sequences lacking an unambiguous match to a single V gene segment were excluded. In an earlier analysis of 587 of the donors, a V segment was called functional when productive rearrangements were above 56.7%, and segregating when the standard deviation between donors exceeded 5%. A statistical classification framework was developed to diagnose cytomegalovirus status using the catalog of TCR beta chain sequences. In a later analysis, V and J genes were assigned by comparing TCR nucleotide sequences against IMGT/GENE-DB human TR gene sequences. In a later analysis, CDR3 sequences and most-parsimonious VDJ recombination scenarios were assigned using the TCRdist pipeline. A later analysis defined each TCR beta chain by its CDR3 amino acid sequence plus V-gene family, and excluded reads lacking a unique V-gene family. As a way to deal with suspected cross-contamination and a sequencing artifact, a later analysis dropped over 550 nucleotide sequences that were highly shared and had low generation probability. A later analysis calculated a clonal expansion index for each public chain from normalized within-repertoire ranks of inferred template counts. Generation probabilities in a later analysis came from a VDJ recombination model fitted to out-of-frame rearrangements, and those results were checked against IGoR. In a later analysis, TCR-TCR, TCR-HLA and TCR-CMV co-occurrence was scored with hypergeometric tests, and a repertoire-size bias correction was applied to TCR pairs. To estimate false discovery rates, a later analysis permuted the HLA or CMV assignments 20 times. In a later analysis, co-occurring TCRs were grouped with DBSCAN, and TCRdist sequence similarity was added when clustering was performed within HLA-allele-positive subsets. Repertoires with fewer than 30,000 or more than 120,000 public chains, plus five repertoires with anomalous nucleotide sharing, were excluded from co-occurrence clustering. The source is immuneACCESS, and TCRdb retained only in-frame sequences with V and J called. Part of the clones is not carried over; for the studies checked, unresolved V genes explain less than half of this, and the remainder is unexplained. The V and J calls and the clone size are those of that table, but D and trimming were determined from the DNA. This sample's records show some 110,000 clones. The top ten clones comprise around 7% of the sample.

About this clone: What this receptor recognizes is not known.

In total, approximately 700 healthy bone marrow donors made up the cohort. Cohort members were all nominally healthy when sampled, although unrecorded immune exposures were likely present. The donor tested CMV seropositive and was one of the 289 seropositive cohort members. A peripheral blood sample was provided by each donor, and peripheral blood mononuclear cells were used for TCR beta sequencing. The Qiagen DNeasy Blood Extraction Kit was used to extract genomic DNA from the blood cell samples. Clipping removes 4 bases from V and 5 bases from J, with 7 as the unmatched junction base count. The CDR3 has 15 amino acids, counting the end cysteine and phenylalanine. The kept DNA is CDR3 alone, 45 bases in frame from the first base. CDR1 SGHDN and CDR2 FVKESK were looked up in the germline V gene.

Source material: PBMCs. In this chain, TRBV14 is recombined with TRBJ1-4; a stretch of 7 junction bases matches TRBD1. This receptor was obtained from a man in his forties in good health and CMV-seropositive. DNA sequence: TGTGCCAGCAGCCCAGGACAGGCCGACAATGAAAAACTGTTTTTT. This yields the protein CASSPGQADNEKLFF.